A selection of T cell receptor beta chains follows, all from one sample in a study of CD8 T cells in ankylosing spondylitis. In TCRdb, the 5' RACE reads were re-called with MiXCR into one record per CDR3 protein. The data contain 800,000 to 900,000 distinct CDR3 sequences, 12% of them singletons. Sample: blood, either unsorted or a sorted T cell fraction (not recorded which). The receptor set was obtained from a male donor with ankylosing spondylitis. Each CDR3 is given with its conserved first and last residue. Each record gives: J gene, V gene, CDR3 length, CDR3 protein.

J: TRBJ2-1; V: TRBV5-1; length: 15; CDR3: CASSGGQGTYNEQFF
J: TRBJ2-1; V: TRBV10-3; length: 15; CDR3: CAISPGTSGNNEQFF
J: TRBJ2-1; V: TRBV4-3; length: 17; CDR3: CASSQDPGTGVYNEQFF
J: TRBJ2-7; V: TRBV5-1; length: 15; CDR3: CASSLSSGHPYEQYF
J: TRBJ1-1; V: TRBV20-1; length: 13; CDR3: CSAPGRLNTEAFF
J: TRBJ2-2; V: TRBV6-2/TRBV6-3; length: 16; CDR3: CASSQSSGTGPRELFF
J: TRBJ2-7; V: TRBV20-1; length: 15; CDR3: CSASRWLAGTYEQYF
J: TRBJ2-1; V: TRBV5-1; length: 13; CDR3: CASSFMGYNEQFF
J: TRBJ2-1; V: TRBV7-2; length: 16; CDR3: CASSLSKGDGFYEQFF
J: TRBJ2-5; V: TRBV4-1; length: 15; CDR3: CASSQAQGAVETQYF
J: TRBJ2-1; V: TRBV29-1; length: 16; CDR3: CSVPLTSGTSHNEQFF
J: TRBJ1-4; V: TRBV2; length: 15; CDR3: CASRAGRHANEILFF
J: TRBJ2-7; V: TRBV11-2; length: 15; CDR3: CASSRPGAGVYEQYF
J: TRBJ2-5; V: TRBV20-1; length: 13; CDR3: CSATRRVQETQYF
J: TRBJ2-7; V: TRBV6-2/TRBV6-3; length: 16; CDR3: CASSPIGGAGSYEQYF
J: TRBJ2-3; V: TRBV5-5; length: 15; CDR3: CASSLGPLLTDTQYF
J: TRBJ1-2; V: TRBV20-1; length: 13; CDR3: CSAQTLGRGGYTF
J: TRBJ2-7; V: TRBV7-9; length: 15; CDR3: CASSLGQGILYEQYF
J: TRBJ2-3; V: TRBV7-3; length: 16; CDR3: CASSLKGEGWRDTQYF
J: TRBJ2-5; V: TRBV20-1; length: 13; CDR3: CSARRGAQETQYF
J: TRBJ1-2; V: TRBV6-1; length: 15; CDR3: CASIGTGGALYGYTF
J: TRBJ2-3; V: TRBV10-3; length: 15; CDR3: CAISGDRGGPDTQYF
J: TRBJ1-2; V: TRBV6-2/TRBV6-3; length: 13; CDR3: CAIGQGLFYGYTF
J: TRBJ2-3; V: TRBV20-1; length: 15; CDR3: CSASPSGKSTDTQYF
J: TRBJ1-1; V: TRBV12-3/TRBV12-4; length: 13; CDR3: CASIRGPSTEAFF
J: TRBJ1-2; V: TRBV15; length: 14; CDR3: CATRTVRGNRGYTF
J: TRBJ2-7; V: TRBV28; length: 12; CDR3: CASSFIDYEQYF
J: TRBJ1-1; V: TRBV12-3/TRBV12-4; length: 14; CDR3: CASSFWGLSGEAFF
J: TRBJ1-1; V: TRBV7-2; length: 14; CDR3: CASSSWGETTEAFF
J: TRBJ2-7; V: TRBV4-2; length: 15; CDR3: CASSPRDRASYEQYF
J: TRBJ2-1; V: TRBV4-3; length: 17; CDR3: CASSQVGRGDPNNEQFF
J: TRBJ1-1; V: TRBV4-2; length: 16; CDR3: CASSPLGRSVNTEAFF
J: TRBJ2-4; V: TRBV20-1; length: 15; CDR3: CSAGLAGQGGNIQYF
J: TRBJ2-2; V: TRBV9; length: 14; CDR3: CASSVNRGTGELFF
J: TRBJ1-2; V: TRBV3-1; length: 14; CDR3: CASSQDTGSYGYTF
J: TRBJ1-2; V: TRBV21-1; length: 14; CDR3: CASSKITASYGYTF
J: TRBJ2-3; V: TRBV6-5; length: 15; CDR3: CASSYGGRPTDTQYF
J: TRBJ2-7; V: TRBV29-1; length: 12; CDR3: CSFRTDFREQYF
J: TRBJ2-4; V: TRBV11-1; length: 16; CDR3: CASSLSMGTGDNIQYF
J: TRBJ1-5; V: TRBV20-1; length: 12; CDR3: CSASEGAKPQHF
J: TRBJ1-1; V: TRBV6-1; length: 15; CDR3: CASSRDKLMTTEAFF
J: TRBJ2-5; V: TRBV5-6; length: 12; CDR3: CASSFRPETQYF
J: TRBJ2-1; V: TRBV6-6; length: 12; CDR3: CASSIRGNEQFF
J: TRBJ2-7; V: TRBV20-1; length: 11; CDR3: CSARSSYEQYF
J: TRBJ1-2; V: TRBV12-3/TRBV12-4; length: 14; CDR3: CASSRGQGIDGYTF
J: TRBJ2-3; V: TRBV20-1; length: 13; CDR3: CSALGFLPDTQYF
J: TRBJ1-6; V: TRBV7-2; length: 15; CDR3: CASSLLRVGNSPLHF
J: TRBJ2-7; V: TRBV7-2; length: 15; CDR3: CASRPPTSGGYEQYF